The 29 T cell receptor beta chains below were found in one sample sequenced in a study of T-cell reconstitution after alpha-beta-depleted transplantation in children. Unique molecular identifiers were used to barcode this TCRbeta library. Via MiXCR, TCRdb re-called the PCR reads, giving one row per CDR3 protein. This sample carries some 500,000 distinct CDR3 sequences, approximately 20% of them seen once, and the ten largest clones take less than 4%. The input for sequencing was PBMCs from the stem cell graft donor, taken from the stem cell graft. The receptors come from a human donor who donated a stem cell graft to a child with acute lymphoblastic leukemia.

This chain links TRBV7-9 with TRBJ2-4, with 8 bases aligning to TRBD1. The CDR3 loop spans 16 amino acids. CDR1 and CDR2 (germline): SEHNR, FQNEAQ (reference sequence). V was clipped by 4 bases and J by 0 bases; unmatched bases: 5. The CDR3 sequence: CASSSGQGQAKNIQYF. In nucleotides, the CDR3 is TGTGCCAGCAGCTCCGGACAGGGTCAAGCCAAAAACATTCAGTACTTC.

This clonotype was picked up a small number of times. V usage is TRBV19 and J usage is TRBJ1-1; TRBD1 agrees at 8 bases. CDR3 length: 15 residues. Germline V gives CDR1 LNHDA, CDR2 SQIVND (reference sequence). The V gene end was trimmed by 0 bases and the J gene end by 3 bases; junction bases not matched to a gene: 3. CDR3 sequence: CASSIDSGGDTEAFF. The CDR3 DNA follows: TGTGCCAGTAGTATAGATTCAGGGGGCGACACTGAAGCTTTCTTT.

This clonotype was observed a few times. The V gene is TRBV7-9, the J gene TRBJ2-7; possibly TRBD1 or TRBD2 for D (5 bases each). Per the germline V gene, CDR1 is SEHNR and CDR2 is FQNEAQ (reference sequence). CDR3 length: 16 amino acids. V was shortened by 5 bases and J by 3 bases, with 20 bases between the two germline ends. The CDR3 loop is CASSANEGLNLYEQYF. CDR3 nucleotide sequence: TGTGCCAGCAGCGCCAACGAGGGGCTCAATCTCTACGAGCAGTACTTC.

The chain carries TRBV9 and TRBJ2-1, with 8 bases aligning to TRBD2. The CDR3 totals 14 residues. The V gene's germline CDR1 is SGDLS and CDR2 YYNGEE. Trimming at V came to 4 bases and at J to 7 bases, leaving 7 bases not matched to a gene. For the CDR3, the DNA is TGTGCCAGCAGCCCCCCAGCGGGAGTAAATGAGCAGTTCTTC. Protein product: CASSPPAGVNEQFF.

The V call is TRBV7-9, the J call TRBJ2-2, with D possibly TRBD2 on 5 matching bases. The germline CDR1 and CDR2 sequences are SEHNR and FQNEAQ (reference sequence). This CDR3 has 12 amino acids. V lost 5 bases to trimming and J lost 6 bases, with 7 bases between them. The CDR3, as DNA: TGTGCCAGCAGCCCACTAGCCGGGGAGCTGTTTTTT. This translates into CASSPLAGELFF.

This clonotype has more than one count but fewer than ten. The chain couples TRBV4-1 to TRBJ2-1; the D is unclear. CDR1 MGHRA and CDR2 YSYEKL come from the germline V gene. This CDR3 comprises 16 residues. Trimming removed 2 bases at V and 2 bases at J, with 13 bases between. CDR3 DNA sequence: TGCGCCAGCAGCCAACTAAATTCGGGTCCCTACAATGAGCAGTTCTTC. Its translation: CASSQLNSGPYNEQFF.

This clonotype was seen more than once but under ten times. This chain uses TRBV27 with TRBJ2-1, with 8 bases matching TRBD1. V lost 2 bases and J lost 6; bases outside the gene matches: 9. The CDR3 contains 16 residues. Looked up from germline, CDR1 is MNHEY and CDR2 is SMNVEV (reference sequence). The CDR3, as DNA: TGTGCCAGCAGTTTAAATCCGACAGGGGTGGGCAATGAGCAGTTCTTC. This translates into CASSLNPTGVGNEQFF.

This clonotype was counted only a few times. The chain combines TRBV6-2 or TRBV6-3 with TRBJ2-1; D gene uncertain. Trimming stripped 7 bases from V and 4 bases from J, with 14 bases between. This CDR3 region has 14 residues. The germline V gene has CDR1 MNHEY and CDR2 SVGEGT. As DNA, the CDR3 is TGTGCCAGCATCCCACAGCCCCTATACAATGAGCAGTTCTTC. Translated: CASIPQPLYNEQFF.

There are a few counts of this clonotype. The chain is built from TRBV5-1 and TRBJ2-6, with TRBD1 as a possible D gene (7 bases). CDR1 is SGHRS and CDR2 is YFSETQ in the germline V gene. The CDR3 consists of 18 residues. V shed 0 bases and J shed 0 bases, with 13 bases lying between them. This CDR3 reads CASSLEPGGFSGANVLTF. CDR3 DNA: TGCGCCAGCAGCTTGGAACCAGGGGGGTTCTCTGGGGCCAACGTCCTGACTTTC.

J is TRBJ2-7 and V is TRBV15; D call uncertain. Germline-derived CDR1 and CDR2 are LNHNV and YYDKDF (reference sequence). Trimming removed 0 bases from V and 3 bases from J, with 27 bases in between. The CDR3 consists of 20 residues. This CDR3 is CATSRDRLGWIAAGYYEQYF. The CDR3 DNA sequence: TGTGCCACCAGCAGAGATCGGTTGGGCTGGATAGCCGCCGGCTACTACGAGCAGTACTTC.

This chain uses TRBV20-1 with TRBJ2-2; 8 nucleotides match TRBD1. Trimming removed 0 bases from V and 6 bases from J; junction bases left unmatched: 12. Germline assignment: CDR1 DFQATT and CDR2 SNEGSKA (reference sequence). The CDR3 is 17 amino acids. CDR3 in DNA: TGCAGTGCTAGAGATCTAGCCGGACAGGGATTGTCCGGGGAGCTGTTTTTT. It specifies CSARDLAGQGLSGELFF.

This rearrangement joins TRBV10-2 to TRBJ1-1, with 8 nucleotides matching TRBD1. CDR1 and CDR2 from the germline V gene are WSHSY and SAAADI. Trimming at V came to 6 bases and at J to 5 bases, leaving 14 bases not matched to a gene. The CDR3 is 16 residues long. The DNA of the CDR3 is TGCGCCAGCAGACCCGGGACAGGCGGAGAATTAACTGAAGCTTTCTTT. This translates into CASRPGTGGELTEAFF.

This rearrangement joins TRBV10-2 to TRBJ1-5; D is unresolved. Trimming took 3 bases from V and 0 from J, leaving 3 bases between them. The germline CDR1 and CDR2 sequences are WSHSY and SAAADI. This CDR3 is built from 13 residues. The CDR3 spells CASSDDSNQPQHF. CDR3 bases: TGCGCCAGCAGTGACGATAGCAATCAGCCCCAGCATTTT.

The J gene is TRBJ2-7, the V gene TRBV10-3; 7 positions match TRBD2. Losses at the gene ends were 3 bases for V and 4 bases for J; bases not matched to a gene: 9. Germline V gene sequence: CDR1 ENHRY, CDR2 SYGVKD. This CDR3 spans 15 amino acids. The CDR3 protein is CAISDAGGRPYEQYF. CDR3 sequence (DNA): TGTGCCATCAGTGATGCCGGCGGGAGACCTTACGAGCAGTACTTC.

This clonotype showed up just a few times. The chain carries TRBV6-2 or TRBV6-3 and TRBJ2-7; D possibly corresponds to TRBD2 (6 bases). V was cut by 5 bases and J by 2 bases, with 16 bases left in between. CDR1 and CDR2 (germline): MNHEY, SVGEGT. The CDR3 loop spans 15 amino acids. The CDR3 DNA sequence: TGTGCCAGCAGTCCAGGACTACGGGGAACCTACGAGCAGTACTTC. Translation gives CASSPGLRGTYEQYF.

The sample holds a few counts of this clonotype. CDR3 sequence reads: CAGKGGETQYF. CDR3 nucleotide sequence: TGTGCCGGGAAGGGGGGGGAGACCCAGTACTTC. The chain links TRBV30 to TRBJ2-5, with D tentatively TRBD2 (7 bases). V was clipped by 8 bases and J by 5 bases, with 12 bases between them. This CDR3 has 11 amino acids. Germline lookup yields CDR1 GTSNPN and CDR2 SVGIG (reference sequence).

This clonotype turned up a few times. The rearrangement uses TRBV10-3 and TRBJ2-3; D ambiguous. The germline V gene encodes CDR1 ENHRY and CDR2 SYGVKD. CDR3 size: 12 residues. Trimming removed 3 bases at V and 4 bases at J, with 5 bases between. CDR3 residues: CAISERPDTQYF. For the CDR3, the DNA is TGTGCCATCAGTGAAAGGCCAGATACGCAGTATTTT.

The chain is built from TRBV29-1 and TRBJ1-2; D is unclear. This CDR3 is 13 amino acids long. Germline CDR1 is SQVTM and CDR2 is ANQGSEA. Trimming pared 5 bases from V and 0 bases from J, leaving 10 bases between. The CDR3 DNA follows: TGCAGCGTTCTCGGGGAAGCTAACTATGGCTACACCTTC. Its translation is CSVLGEANYGYTF. Variable domain in full (rest from reference TRBV29-1 and TRBJ1-2): SAVISQKPSRDICQRGTSLTIQCQVDSQVTMMFWYRQQPGQSLTLIATANQGSEATYESGFVIDKFPISRPNLTFSTLTVSNMSPEDSSIYLCSVLGEANYGYTFGSGTRLTVV.

This clonotype was seen a few times. The chain recombines TRBV3-1 with TRBJ2-3; weak D call: TRBD1 (6 bases). V was shortened by 6 bases and J by 9 bases, with 31 bases between the two germline ends. From germline, CDR1 is LGHDT and CDR2 YNNKEL (reference sequence). The CDR3 sequence is 18 residues long. The chain's CDR3 is CASSPGRGGQSFKHTQYF. The CDR3 DNA is TGTGCCAGCAGTCCCGGTCGAGGCGGACAGAGCTTCAAACACACGCAGTATTTT.

This clonotype was detected only a few times. This chain uses TRBV3-1 with TRBJ2-7; 7 bases fit TRBD2. CDR3 length equals 16 residues. The germline V gene encodes CDR1 LGHDT and CDR2 YNNKEL (reference sequence). After removal of 3 bases from V and 3 bases from J, the junction contained 11 bases not matched to a gene. The DNA for the CDR3 is TGTGCCAGCAGCCACGTCAGCGGGATAGCGGGCTACGAGCAGTACTTC. Amino acids: CASSHVSGIAGYEQYF.

The rearrangement uses TRBV29-1 and TRBJ2-7; D call uncertain. The CDR3 covers 11 residues. The V gene lost 4 bases and the J gene lost 2 bases, with 6 bases spanning the gap. Germline V CDR1 and CDR2: SQVTM, ANQGSEA. The DNA for the CDR3 is TGCAGCGTTGGCAGTGCCTACGAGCAGTACTTC. Its protein product is CSVGSAYEQYF.

V usage is TRBV12-3 or TRBV12-4 and J usage is TRBJ1-2, with D possibly being TRBD1 (6 bases). The V end lost 8 bases, the J end lost 8 bases, and 12 bases lay between the germline ends. CDR3 length: 11 amino acids. CDR3 coding DNA: TGTGCCAGCTCCCGCGGGGGCGGCTACACCTTC. Protein: CASSRGGGYTF.

This clonotype was seen a few times. The genes are TRBV12-3 or TRBV12-4 and TRBJ1-4; a weak D match, TRBD1 (5 bases). V lost 1 base, J lost 7 bases, and 7 bases lay in between. The CDR3 is made up of 13 amino acids. The DNA of the CDR3 is TGTGCCAGCAGTTTAGGGGGGTTTGAAAAACTGTTTTTT. It yields the protein CASSLGGFEKLFF.

This clonotype turned up a few times. The chain is built from TRBV29-1 and TRBJ2-1, with D perhaps matching TRBD1 or TRBD2 (5 bases each). The germline V gene has CDR1 SQVTM and CDR2 ANQGSEA. The CDR3 covers 12 residues. V lost 7 bases to trimming and J lost 11 bases, with 18 bases between them. CDR3 nucleotide sequence: TGCAGCGGCCGGGACCCTGGGCTGCAGCAGTTCTTC. It codes for CSGRDPGLQQFF.

This clonotype has more than one count but fewer than ten. The chain uses TRBV6-5 and TRBJ2-7; 13 bases line up with TRBD2. The V gene's germline CDR1 is MNHEY and CDR2 SVGAGI. Trimming at V came to 4 bases and at J to 2 bases, leaving 11 bases not matched to a gene. The CDR3 spans 18 residues. The CDR3 nucleotides read TGTGCCAGCAGTTTCGGGACTAGCGGGATCCCCCCCACCTACGAGCAGTACTTC. This gives the protein CASSFGTSGIPPTYEQYF.

This clonotype was counted ten times or more. V usage is TRBV20-1 and J usage is TRBJ1-4; D is unresolved. This CDR3 is built from 13 residues. With 6 bases removed from V and 3 bases from J, the gap between germline ends came to 11 bases. Germline CDR1 is DFQATT and CDR2 is SNEGSKA (reference sequence). As DNA, the CDR3 is TGCAGTGCCCCGGAAGTACCTAATGAAAAACTGTTTTTT. Its translation: CSAPEVPNEKLFF.

The J gene is TRBJ2-7, the V gene TRBV2, with D hard to call. V was trimmed by 8 bases and J by 1 base, leaving 12 bases between them. CDR1 and CDR2 from the germline V gene are SNHLY and FYNNEI. This CDR3 is built from 13 residues. The DNA for the CDR3 is TGTGCCAGCCAGAGTCTCCTTTCCTACGAGCAGTACTTC. This translates into CASQSLLSYEQYF.

The chain couples TRBV4-1 to TRBJ2-7; 9 bases are shared with TRBD2. CDR1 and CDR2 from the germline V gene are MGHRA and YSYEKL. J lost 7 bases, V lost 4 bases, and 20 bases had no gene match. The CDR3 contains 18 residues. The CDR3 DNA follows: TGCGCCAGCAGCCTCCTGCCACCCCGACTAGCGGATTATTATGAGCAGTACTTC. The encoded protein is CASSLLPPRLADYYEQYF.

The rearrangement joins TRBV29-1 to TRBJ1-1, with a weak D call TRBD1 (5 bases). The V end lost 7 bases, the J end lost 1 base, and 7 bases lay between the germline ends. The CDR3 covers 11 residues. Germline loops: CDR1 SQVTM, CDR2 ANQGSEA. Here the CDR3 DNA reads TGCAGCGGCGGACAGAACACTGAAGCTTTCTTT. Residues: CSGGQNTEAFF.